This TCR beta chain was obtained from a study of cytomegalovirus exposure and HLA in healthy donors. Study-level findings and limits: Immune exposure was documented only through CMV serostatus.

Whereas donors were nominally healthy upon sampling, unrecorded immune exposures were probable. 13 Jbeta primers and 60 Vbeta primers were used for the PCR. Using immunoSEQ multiplex PCR, the repertoire was profiled, and TCRdb retains in-frame clones only, with some absent. The sample lists over 150,000 clones; around 75% were seen once. A few counts support this clone. Its antigen is currently unknown. Specimen: PBMCs. The source is a male donor in good health and CMV-seronegative.

CDR3 sequence (DNA): TGTGCCAGCAGCTTAGATCTAGCGGGAGGGCCACACAATGAGCAGTTCTTC. Amino acid sequence: CASSLDLAGGPHNEQFF. The chain links TRBV7-2 to TRBJ2-1, with TRBD2 identical over 12 bases. This CDR3 is 17 amino acids long. V was pared by 1 base and J by 5 bases, with 6 bases of the junction left unmatched. Germline V gives CDR1 SGHTA, CDR2 FQGNSA.